The T cell receptor (beta chain) under discussion was sequenced for a study of T cells after yellow fever vaccination. Findings of the study overall: Booster sampling recovered most clones from primary vaccination (approximately 97% CD4, roughly 86% CD8). By day 5 rather than day 15, the secondary response had peaked, though it was weaker.

On this clonotype itself: The antigen remains undetermined.

V dropped 1 base and J dropped 8; count of bases not matched to a gene: 9. This CDR3 is built from 15 residues. Germline V gene lookup returns CDR1 SGHRS and CDR2 YFSETQ. The TCR cDNA carried a universal primer site and UMIs from 5'RACE template switching. TCRdb re-called the 5' RACE reads with MiXCR, one entry per CDR3 protein. Of 300,000 to 350,000 distinct CDR3 sequences in the sample, roughly a tenth are singletons; the top ten hold about 3.5%. This specimen was CD4+ T cells sorted from PBMCs, taken 45 days after the yellow fever booster vaccination. The chain carries TRBV5-1 and TRBJ1-2; 9 nucleotides match TRBD1. The receptor was derived from a man aged 18 to 29 who received the YFV17D yellow fever vaccine. The CDR3 reads CASSLLPGQGKGYTF. The CDR3 DNA is TGCGCCAGCAGCTTGTTACCTGGACAGGGGAAAGGCTACACCTTC.